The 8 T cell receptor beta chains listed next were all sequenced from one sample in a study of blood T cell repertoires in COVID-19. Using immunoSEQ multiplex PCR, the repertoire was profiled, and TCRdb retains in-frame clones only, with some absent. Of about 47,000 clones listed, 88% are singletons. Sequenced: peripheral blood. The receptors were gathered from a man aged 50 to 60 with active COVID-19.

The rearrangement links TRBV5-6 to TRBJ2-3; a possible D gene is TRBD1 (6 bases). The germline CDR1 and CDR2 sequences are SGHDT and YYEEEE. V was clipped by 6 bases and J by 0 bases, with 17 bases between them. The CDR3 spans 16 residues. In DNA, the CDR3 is TGTGCCAGCACCTCCCGGACAGTCTCTAGCACAGATACGCAGTATTTT. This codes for CASTSRTVSSTDTQYF.

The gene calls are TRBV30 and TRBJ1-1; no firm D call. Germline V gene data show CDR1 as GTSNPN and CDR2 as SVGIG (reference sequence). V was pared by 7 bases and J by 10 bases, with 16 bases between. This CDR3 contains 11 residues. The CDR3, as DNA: TGTGCCTTCGCCGGAGGATTTTTAGCTTTCTTT. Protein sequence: CAFAGGFLAFF.

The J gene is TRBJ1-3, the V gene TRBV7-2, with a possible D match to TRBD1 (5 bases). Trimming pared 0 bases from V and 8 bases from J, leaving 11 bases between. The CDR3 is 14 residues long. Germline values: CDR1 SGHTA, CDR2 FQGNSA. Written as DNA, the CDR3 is TGTGCCAGCAGCTTAGCGGGCAGGGAGGACACCATATATTTT. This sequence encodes CASSLAGREDTIYF.

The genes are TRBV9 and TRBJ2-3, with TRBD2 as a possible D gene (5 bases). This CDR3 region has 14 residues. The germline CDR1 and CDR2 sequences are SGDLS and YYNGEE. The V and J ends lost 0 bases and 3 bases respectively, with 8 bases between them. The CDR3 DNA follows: TGTGCCAGCAGCGTAGAAACGGGGACAGATACGCAGTATTTT. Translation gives CASSVETGTDTQYF.

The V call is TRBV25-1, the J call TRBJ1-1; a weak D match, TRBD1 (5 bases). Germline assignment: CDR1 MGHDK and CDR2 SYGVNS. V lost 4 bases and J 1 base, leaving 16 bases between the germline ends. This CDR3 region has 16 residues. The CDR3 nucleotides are TGTGCCAGCAGTGGGAGATTTACAGGAGAGAACACTGAAGCTTTCTTT. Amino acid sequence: CASSGRFTGENTEAFF.

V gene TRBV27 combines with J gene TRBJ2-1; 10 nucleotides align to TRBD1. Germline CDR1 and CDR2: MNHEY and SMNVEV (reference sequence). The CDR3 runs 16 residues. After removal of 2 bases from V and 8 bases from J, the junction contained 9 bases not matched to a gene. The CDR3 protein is CASSLRGDRGWDEQFF. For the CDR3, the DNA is TGTGCCAGCAGTTTACGCGGGGACAGGGGTTGGGATGAGCAGTTCTTC.

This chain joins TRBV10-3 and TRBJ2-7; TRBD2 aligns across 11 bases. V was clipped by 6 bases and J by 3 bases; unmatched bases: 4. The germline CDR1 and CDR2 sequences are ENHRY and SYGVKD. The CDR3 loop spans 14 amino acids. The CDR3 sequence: CAISTSGGRYEQYV. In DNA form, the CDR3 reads TGTGCCATCAGCACTAGCGGGGGCCGCTACGAGCAGTACGTC.

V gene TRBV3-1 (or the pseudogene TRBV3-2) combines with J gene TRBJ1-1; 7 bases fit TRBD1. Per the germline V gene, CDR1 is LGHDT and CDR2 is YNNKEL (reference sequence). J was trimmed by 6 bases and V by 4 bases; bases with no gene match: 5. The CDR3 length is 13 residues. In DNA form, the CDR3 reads TGTGCCAGCAGCCCTGGGACAGTCCCTGAAGCTTTCTTT. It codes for CASSPGTVPEAFF.